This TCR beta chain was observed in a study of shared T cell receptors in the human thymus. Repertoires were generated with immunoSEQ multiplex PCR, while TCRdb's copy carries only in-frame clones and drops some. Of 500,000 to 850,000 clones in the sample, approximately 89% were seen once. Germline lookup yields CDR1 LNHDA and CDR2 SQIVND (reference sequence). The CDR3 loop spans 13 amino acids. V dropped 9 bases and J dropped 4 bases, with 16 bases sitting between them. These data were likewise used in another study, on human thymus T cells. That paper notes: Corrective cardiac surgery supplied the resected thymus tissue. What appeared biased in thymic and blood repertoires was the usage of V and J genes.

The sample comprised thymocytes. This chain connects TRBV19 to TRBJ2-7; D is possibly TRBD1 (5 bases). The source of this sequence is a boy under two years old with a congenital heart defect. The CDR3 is CARNGQGRYEQYF. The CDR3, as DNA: TGTGCCAGGAACGGACAAGGCAGGTACGAGCAGTACTTC.